This T cell receptor (beta chain) was captured in a study of shared clonotypes between healthy human individuals. Whole-study results and caveats: The represented genetic and exposure-history diversity was limited by the small number of donors.

The study enrolled healthy HIV-negative adults without recent acute infections or vaccinations as donors. Unsorted samples used about 90 million PBMCs for genomic DNA. The protocol was immunoSEQ multiplex PCR, while the TCRdb copy is restricted to in-frame clones and leaves out a portion. The table lists some 450,000 clones, more than 70% of them singletons. From germline, CDR1 is MDHEN and CDR2 SYDVKM. The CDR3 runs to 15 residues. Trimming pared 3 bases from V and 1 base from J, leaving 9 bases between. On this clone itself: Its antigen remains unidentified.

The chain carries TRBV28 and TRBJ1-4; D not resolved. Input material: PBMCs. This receptor was taken from a woman aged 40 to 49 in good health. Some clones in this sample may be carry-over from other donors' samples. The CDR3 DNA sequence: TGTGCCAGCAGTTTTATCTGGGGAACTAATGAAAAACTGTTTTTT. Encoded protein: CASSFIWGTNEKLFF. The full variable domain, its missing parts supplied by reference TRBV28 and TRBJ1-4, is DVKVTQSSRYLVKRTGEKVFLECVQDMDHENMFWYRQDPGLGLRLIYFSYDVKMKEKGDIPEGYSVSREKKERFSLILESASTNQTSMYLCASSFIWGTNEKLFFGSGTQLSVL.